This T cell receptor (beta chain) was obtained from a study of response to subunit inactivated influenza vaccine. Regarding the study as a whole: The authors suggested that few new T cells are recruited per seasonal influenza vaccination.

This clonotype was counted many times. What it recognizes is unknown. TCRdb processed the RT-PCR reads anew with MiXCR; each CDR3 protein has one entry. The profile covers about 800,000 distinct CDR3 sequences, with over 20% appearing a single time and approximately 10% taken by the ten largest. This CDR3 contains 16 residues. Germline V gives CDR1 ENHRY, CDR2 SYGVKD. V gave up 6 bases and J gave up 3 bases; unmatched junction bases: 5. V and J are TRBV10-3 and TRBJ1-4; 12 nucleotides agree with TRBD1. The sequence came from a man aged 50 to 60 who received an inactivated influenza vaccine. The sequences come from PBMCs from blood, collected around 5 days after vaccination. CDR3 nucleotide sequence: TGTGCCATCAGCCCGGGACAGGGGGCAGCTAATGAAAAACTGTTTTTT. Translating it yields CAISPGQGAANEKLFF.